Sequencing of this T cell receptor (beta chain) was carried out in a study of blood T cell repertoires in COVID-19. In the study overall: Both acute and convalescent COVID-19 samples were obtained from the United States, Italy and Spain.

Study processing details: Quantification of nucleated cells was approximated via reference gene primer amplification. The table came from immunoSEQ multiplex PCR; TCRdb's copy has only in-frame clones and leaves some out. The V and J calls and clone size are taken from that table; D and trimming were inferred from the DNA. The sample yields fewer than 11,000 clones, 89% seen once. This clone has more than one count but fewer than ten. Germline V CDR1 and CDR2: MNHEY, SVGAGI. The CDR3 contains 12 residues. Trimming cost V 6 bases and J 3 bases, with 8 bases left between them. The sample comprised peripheral blood. This TCR derives from a human donor in a cohort sampled during active COVID-19. The V and J genes are TRBV6-5 and TRBJ1-1; D remains ambiguous. The CDR3 nucleotides read TGTGCCAGCAGGGAGTGGGACACTGAAGCTTTCTTT. The encoded protein is CASREWDTEAFF.